These 3 T cell receptor beta chains originate from one sample sequenced in a study of shared T cell receptors in the human thymus. Using immunoSEQ multiplex PCR, the repertoire was profiled, and TCRdb retains in-frame clones only, with some absent. The table has about 380,000 clones, just under 95% seen once. The specimen was thymocytes. The receptors come from a human donor.

The rearrangement links TRBV7-9 to TRBJ1-1, with unresolved D. The CDR3 loop spans 12 amino acids. V was shortened by 1 base and J by 5 bases, with 5 bases between the two germline ends. CDR1 and CDR2 from the germline V gene are SEHNR and FQNEAQ (reference sequence). The CDR3 reads CASSLEMTEAFF. The CDR3 DNA reads TGTGCCAGCAGCTTAGAGATGACTGAAGCTTTCTTT.

The chain uses TRBV29-1 and TRBJ2-1; no reliable D call. Germline V CDR1 and CDR2: SQVTM, ANQGSEA. The V end was cut by 3 bases, the J end by 3 bases, with 6 bases between. This CDR3 contains 12 residues. CDR3 region: CSVDPGYNEQFF. For the CDR3, the DNA is TGCAGCGTTGATCCAGGCTACAATGAGCAGTTCTTC.

V and J are TRBV7-9 and TRBJ2-7, with D possibly being TRBD2 (7 bases). Germline CDR1 and CDR2: SEHNR and FQNEAQ (reference sequence). The CDR3 totals 18 residues. With 5 bases removed from V and 6 bases from J, the gap between germline ends came to 29 bases. The CDR3 spells CASSPRVGGRISGSEQYF. The CDR3, as DNA: TGTGCCAGCAGCCCGCGGGTCGGGGGGCGCATTTCGGGATCCGAGCAGTACTTC.